Given below is one T cell receptor (beta chain) in context. This sample stems from a study of OX40 agonist ivuxolimab in advanced cancers. Here immunoSEQ multiplex PCR was the method, and the copy in TCRdb shows in-frame clones only, minus some. The sample shows tens of thousands of clones, 90% of them seen only once. Trimming pared 3 bases from V and 1 base from J, leaving 13 bases between. The CDR3 length is 15 residues. Looked up from germline, CDR1 is LGHNA and CDR2 is YSLEER. The receptor comes from an adult with an advanced solid tumor such as melanoma, head and neck, liver or kidney cancer. This specimen consisted of CD4+ or CD8+ T cells sorted from blood, obtained in a trial of the OX40 agonist ivuxolimab. The chain couples TRBV4-3 to TRBJ2-7, with D possibly matching TRBD2 (5 bases). The DNA of the CDR3 is TGCGCCAGCAGCCAGGGTCTTAGCGTGTCCTACGAGCAGTACTTC. Translation: CASSQGLSVSYEQYF.